Presented here are 29 T cell receptor beta chains from one specimen sequenced in a study of T cells in Graves' hyperthyroidism and ophthalmopathy. The investigators amplified TCR beta CDR3 regions from RNA transcripts. First-round RT-PCR with HTBI primers amplified the TCR CDR3 region. TCRdb reprocessed the multiplex PCR reads with MiXCR, giving one entry per CDR3 protein. The sample contains hundreds of thousands of distinct CDR3 sequences, around 20% of which appear only once. Source material: blood. The source of these receptors is a man between 35 and 55 years old with Graves' ophthalmopathy.

The chain uses TRBV5-6 and TRBJ1-5; a possible D gene is TRBD1 (5 bases). The germline V gene has CDR1 SGHDT and CDR2 YYEEEE. The CDR3 runs 15 residues. Trimming removed 4 bases at V and 4 bases at J, with 15 bases between. The CDR3 coding sequence is TGTGCCAGCAGCGCCGGGACCCTATTAAATCAGCCCCAGCATTTT. This encodes CASSAGTLLNQPQHF.

The chain recombines TRBV11-2 with TRBJ2-1; 11 bases agree with TRBD2. The CDR3 spans 17 residues. Unmatched junction bases numbered 21, after V lost 8 bases and J lost 12 bases. Germline values: CDR1 SGHAT, CDR2 FQNNGV. The CDR3 sequence: CASGYPPTGTSGLGQFF. CDR3 DNA sequence: TGTGCCAGCGGATACCCCCCTACCGGGACTAGCGGATTGGGGCAGTTCTTC.

In its sample, this clonotype was seen many times. CDR3: CAISDLGNQPQHF. CDR3 DNA sequence: TGTGCCATCAGTGACTTAGGGAATCAGCCCCAGCATTTT. The chain uses TRBV10-3 and TRBJ1-5; no reliable D call. Germline V lookup: CDR1 ENHRY, CDR2 SYGVKD. The CDR3 totals 13 residues. Trimming left V 3 bases short and J 4 bases short, with 7 bases between.

In this sample, this clonotype turned up many times. This chain joins TRBV7-6 and TRBJ2-7, with TRBD1 as a possible D gene (5 bases). V dropped 5 bases and J dropped 6 bases, with 14 bases sitting between them. Looked up from germline, CDR1 is SGHVS and CDR2 is FNYEAQ. This CDR3 has 13 amino acids. The CDR3 nucleotides are TGTGCCAGCAGCGGTTATCAGGGTGCCGAGCAGTACTTC. It is translated as CASSGYQGAEQYF.

The chain uses TRBV6-2 or TRBV6-3 and TRBJ1-5; no definite D call. The CDR3 runs to 14 residues. The V end was cut by 6 bases, the J end by 3 bases, with 12 bases between. Germline loops: CDR1 MNHEY, CDR2 SVGEGT. Here the CDR3 reads CASRSDGYNQPQHF. In nucleotides, the CDR3 is TGTGCCAGCAGATCGGACGGTTACAATCAGCCCCAGCATTTT.

The chain uses TRBV28 and TRBJ1-4; D perhaps matches TRBD1 (5 bases). The ends were cut back, 4 bases at V and 2 bases at J, with 20 bases in the middle. The CDR3 contains 18 residues. Germline CDR1 and CDR2: MDHEN and SYDVKM. CDR3 sequence: CASSYARGARSTNEKLFF. CDR3 nucleotides: TGTGCCAGCAGTTACGCCCGCGGGGCCCGCTCCACTAATGAAAAACTGTTTTTT.

V and J are TRBV9 and TRBJ2-4; D gene ambiguous. Trimming left V 3 bases short and J 6 bases short, with 16 bases between. This CDR3 has 15 residues. Per germline, CDR1 SGDLS and CDR2 YYNGEE. CDR3 protein: CASSALDSPRNIQYF. CDR3 DNA: TGTGCCAGCAGCGCCCTAGACTCCCCAAGAAACATTCAGTACTTC.

The J gene is TRBJ1-4, the V gene TRBV12-3 or TRBV12-4; perhaps TRBD1 as D (5 bases). With 4 bases removed from V and 0 bases from J, the gap between germline ends came to 9 bases. This CDR3 region has 15 residues. CDR3 DNA: TGTGCCAGCAGTTCGAGAGGGGCAACTAATGAAAAACTGTTTTTT. Translated: CASSSRGATNEKLFF.

This clonotype came up a few times. V usage is TRBV4-1 and J usage is TRBJ1-1, with 10 bases lining up with TRBD1. Per the germline V gene, CDR1 is MGHRA and CDR2 is YSYEKL. CDR3 length: 15 amino acids. Trimming cost V 4 bases and J 3 bases; bases outside gene matches: 5. CDR3 nucleotide sequence: TGCGCCAGCAGCCGGGCCGGGACAGGGGACACTGAAGCTTTCTTT. It encodes CASSRAGTGDTEAFF.

This clonotype was recorded a few times. The chain uses TRBV5-8 and TRBJ2-3; the D is unclear. Trimming cost V 4 bases and J 1 base, with 16 bases left between them. Germline V CDR1 and CDR2: SGHTS, YDEGEE. The CDR3 loop spans 16 amino acids. The DNA of the CDR3 is TGTGCCAGCAGCCAAGGCACGTCTAGAGGCACAGATACGCAGTATTTT. Its protein is CASSQGTSRGTDTQYF.

This clonotype was seen more than once but under ten times. The V call is TRBV19, the J call TRBJ2-3; D is perhaps TRBD1 (5 bases). Germline V gives CDR1 LNHDA, CDR2 SQIVND (reference sequence). V shed 1 base and J shed 6 bases, with 8 bases lying between them. This CDR3 is built from 13 residues. The CDR3 protein is CASSIVRGDTQYF. The CDR3 DNA follows: TGTGCCAGTAGTATAGTAAGGGGTGATACGCAGTATTTT.

Comments on this clonotype: Sequence at one end of the junction differs from germline and may be a read error. The V call is TRBV7-9, the J call TRBJ2-7; possibly TRBD2 for D (5 bases). The V gene's germline CDR1 is SEHNR and CDR2 FQNEAQ (reference sequence). The CDR3 sequence is 14 residues long. The CDR3 region is CASSLAHPSGEQYF. In nucleotides, the CDR3 is TGTGCCAGCAGCCTAGCTCACCCCTCTGGAGAGCAGTACTTC.

The J gene is TRBJ2-5, the V gene TRBV7-9; 10 positions match TRBD1. In germline, CDR1 is SEHNR, CDR2 FQNEAQ (reference sequence). J lost 4 bases, V lost 5 bases, and 7 bases had no gene match. CDR3 length equals 15 residues. The CDR3 loop reads CASSPGQGVSETQYF. As DNA, the CDR3 is TGTGCCAGCAGCCCCGGACAGGGGGTCTCAGAGACCCAGTACTTC.

This clonotype was seen more than once but under ten times. The chain recombines TRBV3-1 with TRBJ2-1, with 15 positions matching TRBD2. The V gene's germline CDR1 is LGHDT and CDR2 YNNKEL (reference sequence). This CDR3 spans 17 amino acids. The V gene end was trimmed by 1 base and the J gene end by 4 bases; junction bases not matched to a gene: 2. This CDR3 reads CASSQGTSGGAYNEQFF. CDR3 nucleotides: TGTGCCAGCAGCCAAGGGACTAGCGGGGGGGCGTACAATGAGCAGTTCTTC.

This clonotype was recorded at least ten times. The chain is built from TRBV5-5 and TRBJ1-2, with 7 bases fitting TRBD1. The CDR3 sequence is 17 residues long. J lost 8 bases, V lost 0 bases, and 16 bases had no gene match. Germline-derived CDR1 and CDR2 are SGHKS and YYEKEE (reference sequence). The CDR3 nucleotides read TGTGCCAGCAGCTTGGTGGGGGACAGCGCTCGCTCGGGGGGCTACACCTTC. Its translation: CASSLVGDSARSGGYTF.

This clonotype appeared many times. The gene calls are TRBV6-2 or TRBV6-3 and TRBJ2-5; 7 nucleotides match TRBD2. The V gene end was trimmed by 1 base and the J gene end by 1 base; junction bases not matched to a gene: 3. The CDR3 sequence is 15 residues long. Germline V lookup: CDR1 MNHEY, CDR2 SVGEGT. CDR3 sequence (DNA): TGTGCCAGCAGTTACTTGGCGGGAGTCCAAGAGACCCAGTACTTC. Translating it yields CASSYLAGVQETQYF.

This clonotype was counted at least ten times. CDR3 region: CASSYYDRFLSYEQYF. CDR3 sequence (DNA): TGTGCCAGCAGTTACTACGACAGGTTCCTTTCCTACGAGCAGTACTTC. The gene calls are TRBV6-5 and TRBJ2-7; TRBD1 might be the D (6 bases). Germline V CDR1 and CDR2: MNHEY, SVGAGI. V was cut by 1 base and J by 1 base, with 14 bases left in between. The length of the CDR3 is 16 residues.

This clonotype turned up a few times. The V and J genes are TRBV18 and TRBJ2-5, with TRBD2 matching over 9 bases. There are 15 residues in the CDR3. CDR1 is KGHSH and CDR2 is LQKENI in the germline V gene. The J segment lost 5 bases and the V segment lost 8 bases, leaving 12 bases of the junction unmatched. This CDR3 is CASTSIAGVLETQYF. The DNA of the CDR3 is TGTGCCAGCACCTCTATAGCGGGAGTTTTGGAGACCCAGTACTTC.

The genes are TRBV3-1 and TRBJ1-5; D not certain. The CDR3 has 12 residues. Germline CDR1 is LGHDT and CDR2 is YNNKEL (reference sequence). The V end was cut by 6 bases, the J end by 10 bases, with 13 bases between. The CDR3 DNA is TGTGCCAGCAGTCCCTACGGATTTCCCCAGCATTTT. Translating gives CASSPYGFPQHF. Looking up the rest from reference TRBV3-1 and TRBJ1-5 gives the full variable domain: DTAVSQTPKYLVTQMGNDKSIKCEQNLGHDTMYWYKQDSKKFLKIMFSYNNKELIINETVPNRFSPKSPDKAHLNLHINSLELGDSAVYFCASSPYGFPQHFGDGTRLSIL.

There are many counts of this clonotype. The chain joins TRBV7-8 to TRBJ2-3, with 9 bases fitting TRBD1. The junction had 4 bases not matched to a gene; V was cut back by 5 bases and J by 1 base. From germline, CDR1 is SGHVS and CDR2 FQNEAQ. The CDR3 has 15 amino acids. CDR3 protein: CASSRGQGGTDTQYF. The CDR3 nucleotides are TGTGCCAGCAGCCGGGGACAGGGTGGCACAGATACGCAGTATTTT. Supplemented by reference TRBV7-8 and TRBJ2-3, the full variable domain reads GAGVSQSPRYKVAKRGQDVALRCDPISGHVSLFWYQQALGQGPEFLTYFQNEAQLDKSGLPSDRFFAERPEGSVSTLKIQRTQQEDSAVYLCASSRGQGGTDTQYFGPGTRLTVL.

The chain is built from TRBV6-1 and TRBJ1-6, with 8 bases fitting TRBD1. There are 16 residues in the CDR3. The germline gives CDR1 MNHNS, CDR2 SASEGT. The J segment lost 7 bases and the V segment lost 6 bases, leaving 11 bases of the junction unmatched. CDR3 DNA sequence: TGTGCCAGCAGCAAGGGACAGGCGCTATCCAATTCACCCCTCCACTTT. This gives the protein CASSKGQALSNSPLHF.

The J gene is TRBJ1-4, the V gene TRBV7-8, with D maybe TRBD1 (6 bases). CDR1 and CDR2 from the germline V gene are SGHVS and FQNEAQ. This CDR3 spans 13 amino acids. V lost 5 bases and J lost 7, with 11 bases in between. CDR3 region: CASSPGTPEKLFF. Here the CDR3 DNA reads TGTGCCAGCAGCCCAGGGACACCTGAAAAACTGTTTTTT. Full variable domain (rest looked up from reference TRBV7-8 and TRBJ1-4): GAGVSQSPRYKVAKRGQDVALRCDPISGHVSLFWYQQALGQGPEFLTYFQNEAQLDKSGLPSDRFFAERPEGSVSTLKIQRTQQEDSAVYLCASSPGTPEKLFFGSGTQLSVL.

This rearrangement joins TRBV19 to TRBJ1-2, with D perhaps matching TRBD1 (5 bases). Per the germline V gene, CDR1 is LNHDA and CDR2 is SQIVND (reference sequence). CDR3 size: 13 residues. V was shortened by 7 bases and J by 4 bases, with 13 bases between the two germline ends. CDR3 DNA sequence: TGTGCCAGTAACGTAATAGGGGCCTATGGCTACACCTTC. This codes for CASNVIGAYGYTF.

The J gene is TRBJ2-3, the V gene TRBV6-1, with 10 bases matching TRBD2. Trimming cost V 6 bases and J 2 bases; bases outside gene matches: 8. Germline V CDR1 and CDR2: MNHNS, SASEGT. This CDR3 region has 16 residues. The CDR3 region is CASRTGLATTTDTQYF. Written as DNA, the CDR3 is TGTGCCAGCAGGACGGGACTAGCGACTACCACAGATACGCAGTATTTT.

The chain employs TRBV2 and TRBJ1-1; no reliable D call. CDR3 size: 14 residues. The V gene's germline CDR1 is SNHLY and CDR2 FYNNEI. The V end was cut by 4 bases, the J end by 4 bases, with 13 bases between. Here the CDR3 reads CASSAWTGSTEAFF. The DNA for the CDR3 is TGTGCCAGCAGTGCCTGGACGGGATCCACTGAAGCTTTCTTT.

The table lists this clonotype with many counts. The chain joins TRBV13 to TRBJ2-3; tentative D call: TRBD2 (5 bases). The CDR3 extends over 12 amino acids. Germline-derived CDR1 and CDR2 are PRHDT and FYEKMQ (reference sequence). Trimming shortened V by 1 base and J by 8 bases, and 7 bases separated the two germline ends. The CDR3 loop reads CASSLDAGTQYF. The CDR3 DNA sequence: TGTGCCAGCAGCTTAGATGCGGGTACGCAGTATTTT.

The chain carries TRBV7-8 and TRBJ2-1; D remains ambiguous. The ends were cut back, 2 bases at V and 9 bases at J, with 8 bases in the middle. The CDR3 is 12 residues long. Germline lookup yields CDR1 SGHVS and CDR2 FQNEAQ. CDR3 in DNA: TGTGCCAGCAGCTTAACTCGCCCTGAGCAGTTCTTC. This encodes CASSLTRPEQFF.

V is TRBV4-1 and J is TRBJ1-2, with D uncertain. Trimming shortened V by 1 base and J by 2 bases, and 5 bases separated the two germline ends. The germline V gene encodes CDR1 MGHRA and CDR2 YSYEKL. This CDR3 has 13 amino acids. The CDR3, as DNA: TGCGCCAGCAGCCAAGCTTTGAACTATGGCTACACCTTC. It codes for CASSQALNYGYTF.

This clonotype was recorded many times. The chain uses TRBV6-1 and TRBJ2-3; D is unclear. Germline CDR1 reads MNHNS; CDR2 reads SASEGT. Trimming pared 5 bases from V and 3 bases from J, leaving 12 bases between. The CDR3 totals 14 residues. The CDR3 here is CASSNGQRTDTQYF. CDR3 in DNA: TGTGCCAGCAGTAACGGGCAGAGAACAGATACGCAGTATTTT.